The T cell receptor (beta chain) under discussion was sequenced for a study of regulatory T cells in long-lasting Graves disease. This CDR3 region has 14 residues. Germline V CDR1 and CDR2: MDHEN, SYDVKM. Germline trimming cut 3 bases from V and 4 bases from J; bases unmatched to any gene: 0. Time point indicated: newly diagnosed GD, antithyroid drugs for less than 3 months. Extracted RNA from PBMCs served as the source of the TCR library. TCR beta libraries were built with iRepertoire HTBI primers and Arm-PCR of CDR3 regions. TCRdb called the multiplex PCR reads again in MiXCR, with one record for every CDR3 protein. The sample holds about 200,000 distinct CDR3 sequences, roughly a fifth seen once. The sample was also linked to a second study, of T cells in Graves' hyperthyroidism and ophthalmopathy.

The source was peripheral blood mononuclear cells (PBMCs), collected at new diagnosis, from a patient treated with antithyroid drugs. The sequence was collected from a woman aged 25 to 39 with Graves disease. This chain uses TRBV28 with TRBJ2-3, with 11 positions matching TRBD1. CDR3 nucleotide sequence: TGTGCCAGCAGTTTGGACAGGGGGCCAGATACGCAGTATTTT. Its translation is CASSLDRGPDTQYF.